This T cell receptor beta chain was obtained from a study of T cell changes during pregnancy in multiple sclerosis. The V and J ends lost 5 bases and 3 bases, in that order; junction bases with no gene match: 10. The CDR3 spans 17 residues. CDR1 is SGHRS and CDR2 is YFSETQ in the germline V gene. Profiling relied on immunoSEQ multiplex PCR, and the TCRdb table lists in-frame clones only, not all of them. Here the sample spans fewer than 95,000 clones, approximately 95% being singletons. V gene TRBV5-1 combines with J gene TRBJ2-2; TRBD1 matches 10 bases. The material sequenced was peripheral blood, taken in the first trimester of pregnancy. The sequence came from a female donor with multiple sclerosis, enrolled in a pregnancy study. Here the CDR3 DNA reads TGCGCCAGCAGTCCCCCGGGACAGGGGTTTTACACCGGGGAGCTGTTTTTT. Translating it yields CASSPPGQGFYTGELFF.